The present TCR beta chain was sequenced within a study of vaccination effects on CD4 cells after COVID-19 (dated by TCRdb to 2021 to 2024). Some background on the complete study: Post-vaccine samples across the study were collected a median of 72 days after the second dose, with a range of 14 to 241. SARS-CoV-2 spike-specific CD4+ TCR repertoires from before and after mRNA vaccination were compared in COVID-19 convalescent patients and in infection-naive vaccine recipients. In the study, cultures from other donors were sequenced using the Oncomine TCR Beta short-read assay on an Illumina iSeq 100. The full study included roughly 11 COVID-19 convalescent patients and a few SARS-CoV-2-naive healthy vaccine recipients. The full study reports these points: In healthy vaccine recipients, vaccine-induced clones were almost all SARS-CoV-2 mono-reactive, with only 1 of 255 cross-reactive with common cold coronaviruses. Clones induced by infection and clones induced by vaccination both contracted markedly at late timepoints after vaccination, which fits with T cell responses waning over time. The study was limited by a small number of convalescent patients and lacked early post-infection timepoints.

To identify antigen-specific CD4+ T cell clonotypes by their expansion, the ViraFEST assay first stimulated PBMC with viral peptide pools and then applied TCR sequencing. After about 9 days of culture, CD4+ T cells were isolated with the EasySep CD4+ T cell isolation kit. Each participant received two doses of an mRNA SARS-CoV-2 vaccine, either BNT162b2 or mRNA-1273. Negative nucleocapsid antibody results before and after vaccination confirmed that the healthy vaccine recipients had no prior SARS-CoV-2 infection. A few million PBMC per well were cultured in IMDM with about 4.5% human AB serum, around 9.1 IU/ml IL-2 and gentamicin, plus 10 ug/ml peptides. On days 3 and 7, half of the culture medium was replaced with fresh IL-2-containing medium. Unless otherwise noted, each peptide stimulation condition was cultured in triplicate wells. PBMC were separated from whole blood using Ficoll-Paque Plus gradient centrifugation and were then either cryopreserved at -140C or used fresh. The overlapping peptide pools covered the spike proteins of SARS-CoV-2 and of the common cold coronaviruses HCoV-NL63, HCoV-OC43 and HCoV-229E. Genomic DNA was extracted from cultured CD4+ T cells with the QIAamp micro DNA kit.

Libraries were prepared through the immunoSEQ multiplex PCR assay. DNA from the cultured, isolated CD4+ T cells was subjected to TCR beta CDR3 sequencing. Regarding the original processing steps: Non-productive TCR sequences were removed, reads were trimmed to the CDR3 region, and CDR3s of at least 7 amino acids were retained. The MANAFEST web app was used to identify antigen-specific clonotypes by comparing expansion in peptide wells with expansion in reference cultures. To count as positive, a clone had to show expansion at FDR<0.05 compared with the reference and with all other wells, an odds ratio above 5, and a frequency above 0.1% in two replicate wells. A clonotype was called cross-reactive if it was significantly expanded both in SARS-CoV-2 spike wells and in at least one common cold coronavirus spike condition. CDR3 similarity was assessed by Levenshtein distance with the stringdist R package, and unrooted trees were built with ape in R 3.6.1. The table was pulled from immuneACCESS by TCRdb, which kept in-frame rearrangements only. Such tables lose some clones; where checked, under half of the loss comes from unresolved V genes, and the rest has no known cause. V, J and clone size reflect that table, while D and trimming were determined from the DNA. This sample lists 25,000 to 30,000 clones; 75% to 90% were detected once. The ten largest clones capture less than 6% of the sample.

A note on this clone: Its binding antigen is unknown. No much larger clonotype is one base removed from it; base qualities were not supplied.

Sequencing was performed on CD4+ T cells from PBMCs cultured with SARS-CoV-2 spike peptides, taken after COVID-19 vaccination. Taken with the paper, the label for cell subset or site translates to: SARS-CoV-2 spike overlapping peptide pool stimulation. This receptor was obtained from a human donor who received a COVID-19 vaccine. Some clones in this sample may be carry-over from other donors' samples.

The CDR3 loop reads CASSPVGGSYGYTF. The DNA reads TGTGCCAGCAGCCCCGTCGGCGGAAGCTATGGCTACACCTTC. The sequence is built from TRBV3-1 (or the pseudogene TRBV3-2) and TRBJ1-2; the D gene is unclear. The CDR3, from cysteine to phenylalanine, totals 14 residues. Left in the record is the CDR3 DNA by itself, 42 bases read in frame from the first base. V was cut back by 4 bases and J by 4 bases, leaving a gap of 13 bases between them. In the germline V gene (reference sequence), CDR1 corresponds to LGHDT and CDR2 to YNNKEL.